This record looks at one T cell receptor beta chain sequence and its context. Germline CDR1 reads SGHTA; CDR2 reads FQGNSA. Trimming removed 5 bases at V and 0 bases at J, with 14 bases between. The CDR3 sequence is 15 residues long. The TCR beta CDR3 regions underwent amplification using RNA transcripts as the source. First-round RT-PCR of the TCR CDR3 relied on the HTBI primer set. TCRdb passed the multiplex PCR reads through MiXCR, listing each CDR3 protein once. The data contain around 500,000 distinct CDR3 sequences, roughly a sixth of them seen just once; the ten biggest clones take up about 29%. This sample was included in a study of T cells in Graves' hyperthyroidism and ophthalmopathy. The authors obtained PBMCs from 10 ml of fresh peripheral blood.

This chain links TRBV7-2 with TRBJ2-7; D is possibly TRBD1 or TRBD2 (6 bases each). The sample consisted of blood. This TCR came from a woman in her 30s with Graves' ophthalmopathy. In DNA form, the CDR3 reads TGTGCCAGCAGCCCAGGGGTCGGGAGCTCCTACGAGCAGTACTTC. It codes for CASSPGVGSSYEQYF.